Each of the 20 T cell receptor beta chains below was sequenced from the same sample in a study of identical twins. TCRdb reprocessed the 5' RACE reads with MiXCR, giving one entry per CDR3 protein. The sample carries approximately 590,000 distinct CDR3 sequences, approximately 10% recorded once. These data also featured in a second study, about yellow fever vaccine responses in identical twins.

The specimen was PBMCs. All receptors come from a young woman in good health.

The genes are TRBV29-1 and TRBJ1-4; D may be TRBD1 (5 bases). CDR1 and CDR2 from the germline V gene are SQVTM and ANQGSEA. This CDR3 has 13 residues. Trimming removed 7 bases at V and 7 bases at J, with 16 bases between. The CDR3 DNA reads TGCAGCGGGTTGGACATGTATAGTGAAAAACTGTTTTTT. This gives the protein CSGLDMYSEKLFF.

This sequence joins TRBV20-1 and TRBJ2-5; TRBD1 might be the D (6 bases). The ends were cut back, 5 bases at V and 5 bases at J, with 15 bases in the middle. The V gene's germline CDR1 is DFQATT and CDR2 SNEGSKA (reference sequence). The CDR3 consists of 13 residues. The CDR3 sequence: CSAGPQGLETQYF. CDR3 coding DNA: TGCAGTGCTGGCCCTCAGGGGTTGGAGACCCAGTACTTC.

This chain connects TRBV20-1 to TRBJ2-5; D might be TRBD2 (5 bases). V shed 3 bases and J shed 2 bases, with 10 bases lying between them. This CDR3 is built from 13 residues. The germline CDR1 and CDR2 sequences are DFQATT and SNEGSKA (reference sequence). This CDR3 reads CSASDYFQETQYF. The CDR3 DNA follows: TGCAGTGCTAGCGACTACTTTCAAGAGACCCAGTACTTC.

The gene calls are TRBV2 and TRBJ2-2, with D perhaps matching TRBD1 or TRBD2 (5 bases each). The germline CDR1 and CDR2 sequences are SNHLY and FYNNEI. V dropped 5 bases and J dropped 1 base, with 17 bases sitting between them. The CDR3 spans 17 residues. The CDR3 nucleotides read TGTGCCAGCAGTTCTTGGGACCGACTATTGAACACCGGGGAGCTGTTTTTT. Residues: CASSSWDRLLNTGELFF.

This clonotype was recorded many times. V gene TRBV12-3 or TRBV12-4 combines with J gene TRBJ2-7, with 7 bases identical to TRBD2. The CDR3 is 15 residues long. J lost 4 bases, V lost 2 bases, and 8 bases had no gene match. DNA of the CDR3: TGTGCCAGCAGTTTAAGGGGCGGGGGAGGATACGAGCAGTACTTC. Its translation is CASSLRGGGGYEQYF.

This clonotype was observed a handful of times. The V call is TRBV29-1, the J call TRBJ2-3, with D possibly TRBD2 on 5 matching bases. Germline CDR1 reads SQVTM; CDR2 reads ANQGSEA. V lost 3 bases, J lost 4 bases, and 11 bases lay in between. The CDR3 spans 13 residues. CDR3 loop: CSVDLLGADTQYF. CDR3 nucleotide sequence: TGCAGCGTTGACCTACTAGGCGCAGATACGCAGTATTTT.

This clonotype was observed many times. The genes are TRBV5-1 and TRBJ2-1, with 10 bases matching TRBD1. The junction had 9 bases not matched to a gene; V was cut back by 3 bases and J by 9 bases. There are 15 residues in the CDR3. Germline CDR1 is SGHRS and CDR2 is YFSETQ. For the CDR3, the DNA is TGCGCCAGCAGCTCAACGACAGGGGGCCGGGGTGAGCAGTTCTTC. Protein: CASSSTTGGRGEQFF. The full variable domain, in which reference TRBV5-1 and TRBJ2-1 provide the parts outside the CDR3, is KAGVTQTPRYLIKTRGQQVTLSCSPISGHRSVSWYQQTPGQGLQFLFEYFSETQRNKGNFPGRFSGRQFSNSRSEMNVSTLELGDSALYLCASSSTTGGRGEQFFGPGTRLTVL.

This clonotype was detected a few times. The V call is TRBV27, the J call TRBJ2-7, with D possibly called TRBD1 or TRBD2 (7 bases each). Germline lookup yields CDR1 MNHEY and CDR2 SMNVEV (reference sequence). The CDR3 is made up of 15 amino acids. Trimming cost V 6 bases and J 3 bases, with 18 bases left between them. CDR3 protein: CASRPGGGRLYEQYF. The CDR3 region has the DNA TGTGCCAGCAGGCCAGGGGGGGGGCGACTCTACGAGCAGTACTTC.

This clonotype came up a few times. This chain connects TRBV6-2 or TRBV6-3 to TRBJ2-3; 7 nucleotides match TRBD2. Germline V lookup: CDR1 MNHEY, CDR2 SVGEGT. This CDR3 comprises 13 residues. The J segment lost 4 bases and the V segment lost 6 bases, leaving 4 bases of the junction unmatched. CDR3 in amino acids: CASSGLGADTQYF. CDR3 bases: TGTGCCAGCAGCGGACTAGGGGCAGATACGCAGTATTTT.

At least ten counts were recorded for this clonotype. The chain links TRBV5-1 to TRBJ2-7; D possibly corresponds to TRBD2 (6 bases). Germline-derived CDR1 and CDR2 are SGHRS and YFSETQ. V dropped 0 bases and J dropped 3 bases, with 13 bases sitting between them. CDR3 length equals 15 residues. DNA for the CDR3: TGCGCCAGCAGCTTGGCTGCGGGGTCTCTCTACGAGCAGTACTTC. Its translation: CASSLAAGSLYEQYF.

This clonotype was found once. The V and J genes are TRBV20-1 and TRBJ2-1; TRBD2 matches 10 bases. Germline CDR1 and CDR2: DFQATT and SNEGSKA (reference sequence). This CDR3 is 13 amino acids long. Losses at the gene ends were 3 bases for V and 8 bases for J; bases not matched to a gene: 4. CDR3: CSASRTSGDEQFF. CDR3 nucleotide sequence: TGCAGTGCTAGCCGGACTAGCGGAGATGAGCAGTTCTTC.

This clonotype was seen a few times. The chain recombines TRBV5-6 with TRBJ2-1; possibly TRBD1 for D (5 bases). This CDR3 has 19 residues. Germline values: CDR1 SGHDT, CDR2 YYEEEE. The germline V and J ends were trimmed by 2 bases and 7 bases, with 28 bases remaining between them. In nucleotides, the CDR3 is TGTGCCAGCAGCTTCCCAAGATTCCAAAACGCAGGGAAGTTTAATGAGCAGTTCTTC. Amino acid sequence: CASSFPRFQNAGKFNEQFF.

This clonotype was detected only a few times. V gene TRBV6-2 or TRBV6-3 combines with J gene TRBJ2-3, with 9 bases identical to TRBD2. The CDR3 runs to 18 residues. The V and J ends lost 2 bases and 2 bases, in that order; junction bases with no gene match: 11. Per germline, CDR1 MNHEY and CDR2 SVGEGT. CDR3 DNA: TGTGCCAGCAGTTACAGAGTAGCGGGAGCGATCCCCACAGATACGCAGTATTTT. Its protein is CASSYRVAGAIPTDTQYF.

This clonotype appeared many times. V and J are TRBV5-1 and TRBJ1-1, with 8 bases aligning to TRBD1. V shed 0 bases, J shed 4 bases, and the junction held 8 bases outside the gene matches. CDR1 is SGHRS and CDR2 is YFSETQ in the germline V gene. The CDR3 contains 16 residues. CDR3 coding DNA: TGCGCCAGCAGCTTGGCCCAGGGGGCGTACGGCACTGAAGCTTTCTTT. Its translation: CASSLAQGAYGTEAFF. Variable domain in full (rest from reference TRBV5-1 and TRBJ1-1): KAGVTQTPRYLIKTRGQQVTLSCSPISGHRSVSWYQQTPGQGLQFLFEYFSETQRNKGNFPGRFSGRQFSNSRSEMNVSTLELGDSALYLCASSLAQGAYGTEAFFGQGTRLTVV.

This clonotype was observed many times. The chain links TRBV24-1 to TRBJ2-3; 7 bases align to TRBD2. Germline CDR1 is KGHDR and CDR2 is SFDVKD. The CDR3 sequence is 15 residues long. J gave up 3 bases and V 7 bases, and 9 bases lay outside the gene matches. The CDR3 sequence is CATSAGTIRTDTQYF. In nucleotides, the CDR3 is TGTGCCACCAGCGCCGGGACTATAAGAACAGATACGCAGTATTTT.

The chain uses TRBV11-1 and TRBJ2-1, with 13 bases matching TRBD2. CDR3 length equals 21 residues. The V gene's germline CDR1 is SGHAT and CDR2 FQDESV (reference sequence). Trimming at V came to 5 bases and at J to 4 bases, leaving 20 bases not matched to a gene. CDR3 sequence: CASSQERPGLAGDLRYNEQFF. As DNA, the CDR3 is TGTGCCAGCAGCCAGGAGAGACCAGGACTAGCGGGAGATCTACGTTACAATGAGCAGTTCTTC. The entire variable domain, with the rest obtained from reference TRBV11-1 and TRBJ2-1, is as follows: EAEVAQSPRYKITEKSQAVAFWCDPISGHATLYWYRQILGQGPELLVQFQDESVVDDSQLPKDRFSAERLKGVDSTLKIQPAELGDSAMYLCASSQERPGLAGDLRYNEQFFGPGTRLTVL.

The chain couples TRBV6-2 or TRBV6-3 to TRBJ2-5; 8 bases match TRBD2. Trimming removed 7 bases from V and 2 bases from J; junction bases left unmatched: 6. The CDR3 sequence is 14 residues long. The germline V gene encodes CDR1 MNHEY and CDR2 SVGEGT. The CDR3 loop reads CASTEGTRQETQYF. The CDR3 DNA follows: TGTGCCAGCACTGAAGGGACTAGACAAGAGACCCAGTACTTC.

There are many counts of this clonotype. The genes are TRBV5-1 and TRBJ1-1; D might be TRBD1 (6 bases). The V gene's germline CDR1 is SGHRS and CDR2 YFSETQ. Trimming removed 0 bases from V and 4 bases from J, with 13 bases in between. The CDR3 has 15 amino acids. CDR3 coding DNA: TGCGCCAGCAGCTTGGGGGGGCCAGGGAGCACTGAAGCTTTCTTT. It yields the protein CASSLGGPGSTEAFF.

Details on this clonotype: Here the CDR3 omits its conserved ending phenylalanine or tryptophan, so a read error is the likely source. The rearrangement uses TRBV12-3 or TRBV12-4 and TRBJ2-1; D remains ambiguous. CDR3 length equals 13 residues. The ends were cut back, 3 bases at V and 12 bases at J, with 15 bases in the middle. CDR3 DNA: TGTGCCAGCAGTTTTAGGGTCGATGAAAGGCAGTTCTCC. Protein product: CASSFRVDERQFS.

A remark on this clonotype: A much more abundant neighbour one base away suggests this may be a read error. The chain couples TRBV19 to TRBJ2-2; tentatively, D is TRBD1 or TRBD2 (5 bases each). The germline CDR1 and CDR2 sequences are LNHDA and SQIVND (reference sequence). This CDR3 spans 14 amino acids. CDR3 loop: CANSIGAYTGELFF. The CDR3 bases are TGTGCCAATAGTATCGGGGCGTACACCGGGGAGCTGTTTTTT.